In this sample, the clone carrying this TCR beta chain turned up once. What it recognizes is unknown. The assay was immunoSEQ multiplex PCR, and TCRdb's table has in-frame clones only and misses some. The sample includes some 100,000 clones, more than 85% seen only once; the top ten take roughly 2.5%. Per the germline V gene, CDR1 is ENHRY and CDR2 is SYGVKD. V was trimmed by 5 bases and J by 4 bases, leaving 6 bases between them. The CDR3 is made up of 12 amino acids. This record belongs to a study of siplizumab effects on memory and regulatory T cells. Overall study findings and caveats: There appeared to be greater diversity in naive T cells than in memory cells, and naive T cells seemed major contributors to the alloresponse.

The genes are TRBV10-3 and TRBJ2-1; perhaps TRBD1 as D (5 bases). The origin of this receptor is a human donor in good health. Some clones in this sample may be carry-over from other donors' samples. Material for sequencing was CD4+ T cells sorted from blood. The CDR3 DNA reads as TGTGCCATCAGTAGACAGTACAATGAGCAGTTCTTC. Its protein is CAISRQYNEQFF.